Listed below are T cell receptor beta chains from one sample, sequenced in a study of spatial heterogeneity in lung cancer. From the 5' RACE reads, TCRdb called clonotypes with MiXCR, one entry per CDR3 protein. The sample includes about 39,000 distinct CDR3 sequences, about 5.8% of them seen just once. Specimen: PBMCs, collected at surgery. The receptors come from a male donor with early-stage non-small cell lung cancer. Each CDR3 is given with its conserved first and last residue. Fields, in order: clone size, V gene, D gene, CDR3 length, J gene, CDR3 DNA, CDR3 protein. The D gene is left open where the match is weak. Clone size, where shown, is once, few, many, or a class for clones that have expanded.

clone size: many; V gene: TRBV7-9; D gene: .; CDR3 length: 16; J gene: TRBJ1-6; CDR3 DNA: TGTGCCAGCAGCATACCCGGGCCGAGATCTAATTCACCCCTCCACTTT; CDR3 protein: CASSIPGPRSNSPLHF
clone size: many; V gene: TRBV6-6; D gene: .; CDR3 length: 15; J gene: TRBJ2-1; CDR3 DNA: TGTGCCAGCAGGCTGGACTATGCCGACTACAATGAGCAGTTCTTC; CDR3 protein: CASRLDYADYNEQFF
clone size: .; V gene: TRBV20-1; D gene: .; CDR3 length: 12; J gene: TRBJ2-1; CDR3 DNA: TGCAGTGCTAGATCCCCCAGTCTTGAGCAGTTCTTC; CDR3 protein: CSARSPSLEQFF
clone size: many; V gene: TRBV29-1; D gene: TRBD1; CDR3 length: 14; J gene: TRBJ1-5; CDR3 DNA: TGCAGCGTGTGGACAGGGACGTCAGATCAGCCCCAGCATTTT; CDR3 protein: CSVWTGTSDQPQHF
clone size: many; V gene: TRBV28; D gene: .; CDR3 length: 15; J gene: TRBJ1-5; CDR3 DNA: TGTGCCAGCAGTTTAGGACAGATGTACAATCAGCCCCAGCATTTT; CDR3 protein: CASSLGQMYNQPQHF
clone size: .; V gene: TRBV28; D gene: .; CDR3 length: 13; J gene: TRBJ1-4; CDR3 DNA: TGTGCCAGCAGGGCTTGGGGAGACGAAAAACTGTTTTTT; CDR3 protein: CASRAWGDEKLFF
clone size: many; V gene: TRBV9; D gene: .; CDR3 length: 14; J gene: TRBJ2-2; CDR3 DNA: TGTGCCAGCAGCGTAGTCCCGAACACCGGGGAGCTGTTTTTT; CDR3 protein: CASSVVPNTGELFF
clone size: many; V gene: TRBV28; D gene: .; CDR3 length: 16; J gene: TRBJ2-2; CDR3 DNA: TGTGCCAGCAGTTTAGGAGGGGGCCCCAGAGGAGGGGAGCTGTTTTTT; CDR3 protein: CASSLGGGPRGGELFF
clone size: .; V gene: TRBV6-5; D gene: TRBD2; CDR3 length: 16; J gene: TRBJ2-3; CDR3 DNA: TGTGCCAGCAGTTACATGCTAGCGGGGGGCACAGATACGCAGTATTTT; CDR3 protein: CASSYMLAGGTDTQYF
clone size: many; V gene: TRBV5-1; D gene: TRBD1; CDR3 length: 13; J gene: TRBJ2-5; CDR3 DNA: TGCGCCAGCAGCCCGGGACAGGGGGTAACCCAGTACTTC; CDR3 protein: CASSPGQGVTQYF
clone size: few; V gene: TRBV5-1; D gene: TRBD1; CDR3 length: 13; J gene: TRBJ2-7; CDR3 DNA: TGCGCCAGCAGCCCGGGACAGGGTCACGAGCAGTACTTC; CDR3 protein: CASSPGQGHEQYF
clone size: .; V gene: TRBV15; D gene: .; CDR3 length: 18; J gene: TRBJ2-5; CDR3 DNA: TGTGCCACCAGCAGAGATCTGGGCAGAGGACACGGACAAGAGACCCAGTACTTC; CDR3 protein: CATSRDLGRGHGQETQYF
clone size: .; V gene: TRBV7-9; D gene: TRBD1; CDR3 length: 18; J gene: TRBJ2-6; CDR3 DNA: TGTGCCAGCAGCTTGGGACAGACCGGCCCCTCTGGGGCCAACGTCCTGACTTTC; CDR3 protein: CASSLGQTGPSGANVLTF
clone size: few; V gene: TRBV5-1; D gene: .; CDR3 length: 15; J gene: TRBJ1-1; CDR3 DNA: TGCGCCAGCAGCTTGGGAGGGGGTGGGAACACTGAAGCTTTCTTT; CDR3 protein: CASSLGGGGNTEAFF
clone size: .; V gene: TRBV20-1; D gene: TRBD2; CDR3 length: 17; J gene: TRBJ2-4; CDR3 DNA: TGCAGTGCTGGGACTAGCGGGGGGGCCGGGGCCAAAAACATTCAGTACTTC; CDR3 protein: CSAGTSGGAGAKNIQYF
clone size: many; V gene: TRBV5-5; D gene: .; CDR3 length: 16; J gene: TRBJ1-3; CDR3 DNA: TGTGCCAGCAGTATTCGGGCCCGGGAGATCGGAAACACCATATATTTT; CDR3 protein: CASSIRAREIGNTIYF
clone size: many; V gene: TRBV20-1; D gene: .; CDR3 length: 12; J gene: TRBJ2-7; CDR3 DNA: TGCAGTGCTCGGACCGCGGTACATGAGCAGTACTTC; CDR3 protein: CSARTAVHEQYF
clone size: many; V gene: TRBV6-5; D gene: TRBD1; CDR3 length: 14; J gene: TRBJ1-5; CDR3 DNA: TGTGCCAGCAGTTCCCGGACAGGGAATCAGCCCCAGCATTTT; CDR3 protein: CASSSRTGNQPQHF
clone size: .; V gene: TRBV12-3/TRBV12-4; D gene: .; CDR3 length: 12; J gene: TRBJ2-2; CDR3 DNA: TGTGCCAGCAGTCAGCCCACCGGGGAGCTGTTTTTT; CDR3 protein: CASSQPTGELFF
clone size: .; V gene: TRBV20-1; D gene: .; CDR3 length: 12; J gene: TRBJ1-4; CDR3 DNA: TGCAGTGCTAGCCCCCTACGTGAAAAACTGTTTTTT; CDR3 protein: CSASPLREKLFF
clone size: .; V gene: TRBV6-6; D gene: .; CDR3 length: 14; J gene: TRBJ1-2; CDR3 DNA: TGTGCCAGCAGTTCCCTGACACCCAACTATGGCTACACCTTC; CDR3 protein: CASSSLTPNYGYTF
clone size: many; V gene: TRBV12-3/TRBV12-4; D gene: TRBD1; CDR3 length: 11; J gene: TRBJ1-2; CDR3 DNA: TGTGCCAGCAGTTTAAGACAGGGTCTCACCTTC; CDR3 protein: CASSLRQGLTF
clone size: many; V gene: TRBV10-3; D gene: TRBD1; CDR3 length: 13; J gene: TRBJ1-5; CDR3 DNA: TGTGCCATCAGTGTACAGGGGAATCAGCCCCAGCATTTT; CDR3 protein: CAISVQGNQPQHF
clone size: many; V gene: TRBV20-1; D gene: .; CDR3 length: 12; J gene: TRBJ2-7; CDR3 DNA: TGCAGTGCTATACCAACGGAATACGAGCAGTACTTC; CDR3 protein: CSAIPTEYEQYF
clone size: many; V gene: TRBV28; D gene: .; CDR3 length: 14; J gene: TRBJ2-3; CDR3 DNA: TGTGCCAGCAGTTTGCGGGGGCGCACAGATACGCAGTATTTT; CDR3 protein: CASSLRGRTDTQYF
clone size: .; V gene: TRBV4-1; D gene: TRBD2; CDR3 length: 16; J gene: TRBJ2-3; CDR3 DNA: TGCGCCAGCAGCCAAAGTCGACTAGCGGGGGCAGATACGCAGTATTTT; CDR3 protein: CASSQSRLAGADTQYF
clone size: .; V gene: TRBV13; D gene: .; CDR3 length: 16; J gene: TRBJ2-2; CDR3 DNA: TGTGCCAGCAGCCCCCTAGGGAGGAGGAACACCGGGGAGCTGTTTTTT; CDR3 protein: CASSPLGRRNTGELFF
clone size: few; V gene: TRBV20-1; D gene: TRBD1; CDR3 length: 13; J gene: TRBJ2-7; CDR3 DNA: TGCAGTGCTCCCCGGGACAGCCACTACGAGCAGTACTTC; CDR3 protein: CSAPRDSHYEQYF
clone size: many; V gene: TRBV7-7; D gene: .; CDR3 length: 13; J gene: TRBJ1-5; CDR3 DNA: TGTGCTAGCAGCCCCCTACACAATCAGCCCCAGCATTTT; CDR3 protein: CASSPLHNQPQHF
clone size: .; V gene: TRBV6-2/TRBV6-3; D gene: TRBD1; CDR3 length: 15; J gene: TRBJ2-5; CDR3 DNA: TGTGCCAGCAGTTACCACCGTGACAGGGCAGAGACCCAGTACTTC; CDR3 protein: CASSYHRDRAETQYF
clone size: many; V gene: TRBV7-9; D gene: .; CDR3 length: 19; J gene: TRBJ1-2; CDR3 DNA: TGTGCCAGCAGCTTAGCATTTATGGCAGGCCAGTCGGGATTCTATGGCTACACCTTC; CDR3 protein: CASSLAFMAGQSGFYGYTF